One and the same sample provided the 8 T cell receptor beta chains below, sequenced in a study of HIV-infected children after antiretroviral therapy interruption. Specified treatment: PENTA 11 planned treatment interruption arm or continuous ART arm. The TCR library was built from RNA with a 3' RACE protocol and unique molecular identifiers. TCRdb used MiXCR to reprocess the 3' RACE reads, holding one entry per CDR3 protein. This table holds about 83,000 distinct CDR3 sequences, 6% to 8.5% found once. The sequences come from CD45RA+ CD4+ T cells from PBMCs, pooled from several time points, collected from a donor given antiretroviral therapy, either interrupted or continuous. Subset: naive CD4+ CD45RA+ CD45RO- T cells. These receptors came from a pool of human donors with HIV.

There are a few counts of this clonotype. V gene TRBV14 combines with J gene TRBJ2-7, with D tentatively TRBD1 (6 bases). V lost 5 bases to trimming and J lost 1 base, with 9 bases between them. In germline, CDR1 is SGHDN, CDR2 FVKESK. CDR3 size: 13 residues. The CDR3 DNA reads TGTGCCAGCAGCACTACAGGGTCCTACGAGCAGTACTTC. Encoded protein: CASSTTGSYEQYF.

A few counts support this clonotype. The chain carries TRBV2 and TRBJ2-2, with D hard to call. The germline V and J ends were trimmed by 6 bases and 2 bases, with 7 bases remaining between them. The CDR3 covers 13 residues. Germline CDR1 reads SNHLY; CDR2 reads FYNNEI. In DNA form, the CDR3 reads TGTGCCAGCAGGGCGGATAACACCGGGGAGCTGTTTTTT. The encoded protein is CASRADNTGELFF.

This chain connects TRBV19 to TRBJ2-7; D gene unclear. The CDR3 extends over 14 amino acids. Trimming pared 3 bases from V and 2 bases from J, leaving 11 bases between. Germline loops: CDR1 LNHDA, CDR2 SQIVND (reference sequence). CDR3 protein: CASSISTGPYEQYF. Here the CDR3 DNA reads TGTGCCAGTAGTATTTCTACGGGCCCCTACGAGCAGTACTTC.

This clonotype was seen repeatedly, ten times or more. The chain recombines TRBV11-2 with TRBJ1-3; the D is unclear. This CDR3 is 15 amino acids long. Between the trimmed V and J ends, which lost 2 bases and 0 bases, there was a span of 8 bases. Germline V gene data show CDR1 as SGHAT and CDR2 as FQNNGV. CDR3 DNA: TGTGCCAGCAGCTTACGGGCCGACTCTGGAAACACCATATATTTT. Translating gives CASSLRADSGNTIYF.

This clonotype was seen more than once but under ten times. V and J are TRBV4-1 and TRBJ2-2; D gene ambiguous. The CDR3 has 14 residues. Germline V gives CDR1 MGHRA, CDR2 YSYEKL. V gave up 6 bases and J gave up 0 bases, with 8 bases separating them. This CDR3 reads CASSHPPNTGELFF. The CDR3 DNA follows: TGCGCCAGCAGTCACCCCCCGAACACCGGGGAGCTGTTTTTT.

In this sample, this clonotype turned up many times. The chain employs TRBV6-5 and TRBJ2-2; D ambiguous. Trimming pared 0 bases from V and 7 bases from J, leaving 15 bases between. Germline CDR1 reads MNHEY; CDR2 reads SVGAGI. The CDR3 is 16 amino acids. CDR3 DNA: TGTGCCAGCAGTTACTCGTCTAGGCACAAACGCGGGGAGCTGTTTTTT. Its protein product is CASSYSSRHKRGELFF.

The chain has TRBV10-3 and TRBJ2-7; D is perhaps TRBD2 (7 bases). Germline assignment: CDR1 ENHRY and CDR2 SYGVKD. Trimming removed 4 bases at V and 5 bases at J, with 18 bases between. The length of the CDR3 is 15 residues. Here the CDR3 reads CAISGGEGGPDEQYF. DNA for the CDR3: TGTGCCATCAGTGGAGGCGAGGGGGGGCCCGACGAGCAGTACTTC.

This clonotype was counted at least ten times. The rearrangement joins TRBV5-8 to TRBJ1-1; D is ambiguous. The CDR3 covers 11 residues. Trimming pared 4 bases from V and 9 bases from J, leaving 10 bases between. CDR1 is SGHTS, CDR2 YDEGEE, per germline. In nucleotides, the CDR3 is TGTGCCAGCAGCCCCAGAATAAAAGCTTTCTTT. As protein: CASSPRIKAFF.